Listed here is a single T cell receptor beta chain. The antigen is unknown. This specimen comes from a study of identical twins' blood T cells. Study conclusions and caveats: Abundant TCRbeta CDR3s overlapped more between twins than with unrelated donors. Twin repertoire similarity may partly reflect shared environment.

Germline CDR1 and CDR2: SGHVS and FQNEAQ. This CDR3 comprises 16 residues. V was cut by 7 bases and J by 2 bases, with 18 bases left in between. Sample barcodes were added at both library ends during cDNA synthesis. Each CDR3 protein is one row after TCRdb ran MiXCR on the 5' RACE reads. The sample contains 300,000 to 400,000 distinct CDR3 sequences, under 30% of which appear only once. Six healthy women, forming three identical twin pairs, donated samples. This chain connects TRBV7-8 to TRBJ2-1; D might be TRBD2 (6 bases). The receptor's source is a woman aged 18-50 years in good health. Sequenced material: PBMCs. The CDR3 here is CASNYKRVPPYNEQFF. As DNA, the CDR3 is TGTGCCAGCAACTACAAGCGGGTTCCGCCCTACAATGAGCAGTTCTTC.